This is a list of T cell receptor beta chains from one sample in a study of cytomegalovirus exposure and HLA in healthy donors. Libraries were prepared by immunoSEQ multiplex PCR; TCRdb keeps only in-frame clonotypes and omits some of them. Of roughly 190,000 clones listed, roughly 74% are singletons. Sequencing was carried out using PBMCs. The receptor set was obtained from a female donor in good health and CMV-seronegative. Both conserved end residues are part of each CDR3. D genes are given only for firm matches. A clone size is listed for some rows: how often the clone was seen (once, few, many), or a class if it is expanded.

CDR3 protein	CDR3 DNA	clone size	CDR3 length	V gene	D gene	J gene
CATRGPALSTDTQYF	TGTGCCACCAGGGGCCCCGCTTTGAGCACAGATACGCAGTATTTT	.	15	TRBV10-3	.	TRBJ2-3
CASSLIEDRDRLDNEQFF	TGTGCCAGCAGCTTAATCGAGGACCGGGACAGGCTCGACAATGAGCAGTTCTTC	.	18	TRBV7-8	TRBD1	TRBJ2-1
CSAPIRDTQYF	TGCAGTGCGCCAATTCGGGATACGCAGTATTTT	.	11	TRBV20-1	.	TRBJ2-3
CASSLGTGSETQYF	TGTGCCAGCAGCTTAGGGACAGGGTCAGAGACCCAGTACTTC	.	14	TRBV7-8	TRBD1	TRBJ2-5
CASSLTGGDSGNTIYF	TGTGCCAGCAGCTTAACAGGGGGAGACTCTGGAAACACCATATATTTT	.	16	TRBV7-8	TRBD1	TRBJ1-3
CASSSLGGLIDTQYF	TGTGCCAGCAGCTCCCTAGGCGGGCTTATAGATACGCAGTATTTT	.	15	TRBV7-9	.	TRBJ2-3
CASKRLQGFQETQYF	TGTGCCAGCAAAAGGCTACAGGGGTTCCAAGAGACCCAGTACTTC	.	15	TRBV6-5	TRBD1	TRBJ2-5
CASSPGLSSSYNEQFF	TGTGCCAGCAGTCCGGGACTCTCATCCTCCTACAATGAGCAGTTCTTC	.	16	TRBV6-6	.	TRBJ2-1
CASSPRWGGETQYF	TGTGCCAGCAGTCCCCGGTGGGGCGGTGAGACCCAGTACTTC	.	14	TRBV28	.	TRBJ2-5
CASGTDFSYEQYF	TGTGCCAGCGGGACAGACTTCTCCTACGAGCAGTACTTC	few	13	TRBV2	TRBD1	TRBJ2-7
CASSQTSGTSYEQYF	TGCGCCAGCAGCCAAACCAGTGGTACCTCCTACGAGCAGTACTTC	once	15	TRBV4-1	.	TRBJ2-7
CASSFMSGGELFF	TGTGCCAGCAGCTTCATGTCGGGCGGGGAGCTGTTTTTT	few	13	TRBV7-7	.	TRBJ2-2
CAISDPGGSRYEQYF	TGTGCCATCAGTGACCCTGGGGGGTCCCGGTACGAGCAGTACTTC	once	15	TRBV10-3	.	TRBJ2-7
CASSTNQPQHF	TGTGCCAGCAGCACAAATCAGCCCCAGCATTTT	.	11	TRBV28	.	TRBJ1-5
CASSFPVAGQETQYF	TGTGCCAGCAGCTTCCCAGTAGCGGGGCAAGAGACCCAGTACTTC	.	15	TRBV21-1	.	TRBJ2-5
CASSPQGIYGNTIYF	TGTGCCAGCAGCCCACAGGGGATATATGGAAACACCATATATTTT	.	15	TRBV9	TRBD1	TRBJ1-3
CASSRQGLNTEAFF	TGTGCCAGCAGTCGACAGGGGTTGAACACTGAAGCTTTCTTT	.	14	TRBV6-5	TRBD1	TRBJ1-1
CASSSTGSYNEQFF	TGTGCCAGCAGCTCTACGGGGTCCTACAATGAGCAGTTCTTC	.	14	TRBV7-9	.	TRBJ2-1
CASSQVASRNEQFF	TGCGCCAGCAGCCAAGTCGCTAGCCGCAATGAGCAGTTCTTC	.	14	TRBV4-1	.	TRBJ2-1
CASSLVGQSGNTIYF	TGTGCCAGCAGCTTAGTAGGACAGTCTGGAAACACCATATATTTT	.	15	TRBV5-6	.	TRBJ1-3
CSSSLAQGSYTF	TGTTCCAGCAGCTTAGCGCAGGGGAGCTACACCTTC	.	12	TRBV7-9	.	TRBJ1-2
CASSFLDGTYNEQFF	TGTGCCAGCAGCTTTTTGGACGGGACCTACAATGAGCAGTTCTTC	few	15	TRBV7-6	.	TRBJ2-1
CASSLGSASGEQYF	TGTGCCAGCAGCTTAGGATCGGCTAGTGGCGAGCAGTACTTC	once	14	TRBV7-6	.	TRBJ2-7
CASRGDRDHYGYTF	TGTGCCAGCAGGGGGGACAGAGATCACTATGGCTACACCTTC	few	14	TRBV2	TRBD1	TRBJ1-2
CASSVGISGSYEQYF	TGTGCCAGCAGCGTAGGGATTTCGGGGTCCTACGAGCAGTACTTC	.	15	TRBV9	.	TRBJ2-7
CASSARLAGAGDTQYF	TGTGCCAGCAGTGCCCGACTAGCGGGAGCGGGAGATACGCAGTATTTT	.	16	TRBV27	TRBD2	TRBJ2-3
CASSPRTGAQFF	TGTGCCAGCAGCCCCCGGACAGGTGCGCAGTTCTTC	.	12	TRBV9	TRBD1	TRBJ2-1
CASAPGDYGYTF	TGCGCCAGCGCCCCGGGGGACTATGGCTACACCTTC	.	12	TRBV5-1	.	TRBJ1-2
CAWSKQGNYGYTF	TGTGCCTGGAGTAAACAGGGTAACTATGGCTACACCTTC	.	13	TRBV30	.	TRBJ1-2
CASSEAGLGGGYTF	TGTGCCAGCAGTGAAGCGGGTCTCGGGGGGGGCTACACCTTC	.	14	TRBV6-1	.	TRBJ1-2
CASSADPRGAGNEQFF	TGTGCCAGCAGCGCCGACCCACGAGGGGCGGGGAATGAGCAGTTCTTC	.	16	TRBV9	.	TRBJ2-1
CASSLVDRRSSGANVLTF	TGTGCCAGCAGCTTAGTTGACAGGAGGAGCTCTGGGGCCAACGTCCTGACTTTC	.	18	TRBV7-6	.	TRBJ2-6
CASSLLDREYEQYF	TGTGCCAGCAGCCTACTGGACAGAGAGTACGAGCAGTACTTC	.	14	TRBV2	.	TRBJ2-7
CAISESGRFNQPQHF	TGTGCCATCAGTGAGTCCGGCAGGTTCAATCAGCCCCAGCATTTT	.	15	TRBV10-3	.	TRBJ1-5
CASSVVGTGDNEQFF	TGTGCCAGCAGCGTAGTCGGGACAGGGGACAATGAGCAGTTCTTC	.	15	TRBV9	TRBD1	TRBJ2-1
CAISDRGLKSDQPQHF	TGTGCCATCAGTGATCGGGGGTTGAAGTCGGATCAGCCCCAGCATTTT	.	16	TRBV10-3	.	TRBJ1-5
CASSYSGEFGEKLFF	TGTGCCAGCAGTTACTCCGGGGAGTTTGGGGAAAAACTGTTTTTT	once	15	TRBV6-5	.	TRBJ1-4
CASSNVADQGNEQFF	TGCGCCAGCAGCAACGTAGCGGATCAGGGCAATGAGCAGTTCTTC	.	15	TRBV5-1	.	TRBJ2-1
CASSLDGPGGLRGAF	TGTGCCAGCAGCTTGGATGGTCCAGGGGGCCTTCGTGGGGCCTTC	few	15	TRBV5-5	TRBD1	TRBJ1-2
CSSSHRDSGSGANVLTF	TGTTCCAGCAGCCACCGGGACAGCGGCTCTGGGGCCAACGTCCTGACTTTC	.	17	TRBV7-9	TRBD1	TRBJ2-6
CSAESNEQFF	TGCAGTGCCGAGAGCAATGAGCAGTTCTTC	.	10	TRBV20-1	.	TRBJ2-1
CASSLGYGSEQFF	TGTGCCAGCAGCTTAGGGTACGGGAGCGAGCAGTTCTTC	.	13	TRBV7-9	.	TRBJ2-1
CAGQGTSGAHNEQFF	TGTGCCGGACAGGGTACTAGCGGGGCTCACAATGAGCAGTTCTTC	.	15	TRBV6-1	TRBD2	TRBJ2-1
CASSLAQGVNTEAFF	TGTGCCAGCAGCTTAGCGCAGGGGGTAAACACTGAAGCTTTCTTT	.	15	TRBV7-2	TRBD1	TRBJ1-1
CASSFGTYNEQFF	TGTGCCAGCAGTTTCGGGACTTACAATGAGCAGTTCTTC	.	13	TRBV6-5	.	TRBJ2-1
CASSTGGALPQYF	TGTGCCAGCAGCACGGGGGGGGCCTTGCCCCAGTACTTC	.	13	TRBV7-9	TRBD2	TRBJ2-5
CASSFGGNTEAFF	TGTGCCAGCAGCTTTGGAGGGAACACTGAAGCTTTCTTT	.	13	TRBV11-3	.	TRBJ1-1
CASSSPGQGGHTQYF	TGTGCCAGCAGCTCACCGGGACAGGGGGGACATACGCAGTATTTT	.	15	TRBV11-2	TRBD1	TRBJ2-3
CASSSTGINEQYF	TGTGCCAGCTCATCGACAGGGATCAACGAGCAGTACTTC	few	13	TRBV18	TRBD1	TRBJ2-7
CASSLVGPRVYGNTGELFF	TGTGCCAGCAGCCTTGTGGGGCCCCGGGTATACGGGAACACCGGGGAGCTGTTTTTT	.	19	TRBV5-6	.	TRBJ2-2
CAWTTRDRGLSYNSPLHF	TGTGCCTGGACTACCCGGGACAGGGGGCTGTCCTATAATTCACCCCTCCACTTT	.	18	TRBV30	TRBD1	TRBJ1-6
CASSLAGKTEAFF	TGCGCCAGCAGCTTGGCAGGGAAGACTGAAGCTTTCTTT	few	13	TRBV5-1	.	TRBJ1-1